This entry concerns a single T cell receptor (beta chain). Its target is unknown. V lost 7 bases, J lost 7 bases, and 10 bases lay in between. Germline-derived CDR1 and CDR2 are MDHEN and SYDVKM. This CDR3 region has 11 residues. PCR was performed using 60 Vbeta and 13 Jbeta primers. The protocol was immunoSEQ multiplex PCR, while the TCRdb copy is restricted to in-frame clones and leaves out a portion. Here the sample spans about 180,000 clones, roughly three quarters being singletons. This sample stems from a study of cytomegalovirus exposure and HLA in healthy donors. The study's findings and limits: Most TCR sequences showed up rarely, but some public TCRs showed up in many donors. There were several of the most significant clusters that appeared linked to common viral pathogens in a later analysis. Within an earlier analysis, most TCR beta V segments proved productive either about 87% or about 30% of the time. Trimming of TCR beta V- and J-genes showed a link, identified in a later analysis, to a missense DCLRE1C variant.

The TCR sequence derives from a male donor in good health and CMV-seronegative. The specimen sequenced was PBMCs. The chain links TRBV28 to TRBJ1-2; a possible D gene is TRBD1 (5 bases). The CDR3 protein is CASTGLTGYTF. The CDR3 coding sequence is TGTGCCAGCACAGGGCTTACTGGCTACACCTTC.